The 2 T cell receptor beta chains below were found in one sample sequenced in a study of Ad26.COV2.S vaccination and SARS-CoV-2 variants. Assay used: immunoSEQ multiplex PCR; TCRdb lists only in-frame clones, some missing. The table shows under 250,000 clones, with around 85% occurring only once. Regarding treatment: about 20 received Ad26.COV2.S at low or high dose, single or two shots; about 5 received placebo; per-sample allocation not given. Samples analyzed were those drawn on day 63 after the first vaccine or placebo injection. The sample in question was peripheral blood, obtained in a trial of Ad26.COV2.S vaccine versus placebo. These receptors were obtained from a person aged 18-60 years who received the Ad26.COV2.S COVID-19 vaccine or a placebo.

This chain joins TRBV14 and TRBJ2-3, with D unclear. The CDR3 length is 16 residues. The germline V gene has CDR1 SGHDN and CDR2 FVKESK. V lost 3 bases and J 2 bases, leaving 15 bases between the germline ends. In DNA, the CDR3 is TGTGCCAGCAGCCACCCGAAATCTCAGTACACAGATACGCAGTATTTT. It is translated as CASSHPKSQYTDTQYF.

The chain uses TRBV4-2 and TRBJ2-1; 10 positions match TRBD2. Germline V gene data show CDR1 as LGHNA and CDR2 as YNFKEQ. The CDR3 sequence is 16 residues long. The V gene end was trimmed by 0 bases and the J gene end by 6 bases; junction bases not matched to a gene: 5. The CDR3 DNA sequence: TGTGCCAGCAGCCAAGAGGCGACTAGCGGGTCCAATGAGCAGTTCTTC. Translation gives CASSQEATSGSNEQFF.